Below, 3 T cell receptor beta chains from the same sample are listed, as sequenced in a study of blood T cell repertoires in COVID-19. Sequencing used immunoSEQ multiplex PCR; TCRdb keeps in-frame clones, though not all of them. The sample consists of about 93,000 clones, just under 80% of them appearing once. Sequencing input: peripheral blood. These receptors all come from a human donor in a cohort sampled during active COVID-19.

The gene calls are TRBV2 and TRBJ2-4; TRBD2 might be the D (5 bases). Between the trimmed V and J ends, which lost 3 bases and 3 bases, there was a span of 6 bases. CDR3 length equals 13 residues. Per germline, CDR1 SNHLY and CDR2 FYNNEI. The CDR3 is CASSEEVKNIQYF. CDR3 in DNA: TGTGCCAGCAGTGAGGAGGTCAAAAACATTCAGTACTTC.

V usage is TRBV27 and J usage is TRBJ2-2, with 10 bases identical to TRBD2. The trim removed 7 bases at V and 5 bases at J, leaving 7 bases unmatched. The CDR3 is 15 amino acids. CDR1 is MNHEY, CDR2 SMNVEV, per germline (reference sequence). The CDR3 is CASIRSGRGTGELFF. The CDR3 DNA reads TGTGCCAGCATCAGGAGCGGGAGGGGTACCGGGGAGCTGTTTTTT.

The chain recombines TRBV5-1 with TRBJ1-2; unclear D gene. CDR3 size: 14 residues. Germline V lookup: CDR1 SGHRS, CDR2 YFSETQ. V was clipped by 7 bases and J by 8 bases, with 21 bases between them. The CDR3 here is CASAEASSAIGYTF. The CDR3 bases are TGCGCCAGCGCTGAGGCGAGCTCTGCCATAGGCTACACCTTC.